This is a list of T cell receptor beta chains from one sample in a study of PD-1 blockade in classical Hodgkin lymphoma. The method was immunoSEQ multiplex PCR; TCRdb's version includes in-frame clones alone and lacks a portion of them. The sample contains around 45,000 clones, roughly 90% of which appear only once. Sequencing was performed on peripheral blood mononuclear cells (PBMCs), taken at baseline. The receptors were sampled from a human donor with classical Hodgkin lymphoma. CDR3s include the opening cysteine and the closing phenylalanine or tryptophan. A D gene is named only where the DNA matches it firmly. Rows give clone size only sometimes, using once, few, many, or a class for an expanded clone.

size | J | V | D | DNA | CDR3
. | TRBJ2-1 | TRBV29-1 | TRBD2 | TGCAGCGTTGAAGCGGGGGGGCCGTGGAATGAGCAGTTCTTC | CSVEAGGPWNEQFF
. | TRBJ1-5 | TRBV7-2 | TRBD1 | TGTGCCAGCAGCCTAGACAGGGGAAGCAATCAGCCCCAGCATTTT | CASSLDRGSNQPQHF
. | TRBJ2-4 | TRBV10-3 | . | TGTGCCATCAGGAGGGACGACGTGGGCATTCAGTACTTC | CAIRRDDVGIQYF
once | TRBJ2-5 | TRBV4-2 | TRBD2 | TGTGCCAGCAGCCAAGAGCACCCTCGTTTAGCGGGAGAGACCCAGTACTTC | CASSQEHPRLAGETQYF
. | TRBJ1-2 | TRBV28 | . | TGTGCCAGCAGATCTTACGGGTTTGGCTACACCTTC | CASRSYGFGYTF
. | TRBJ1-1 | TRBV2 | . | TGTGCCAGCAGCGGCGACAGTATAGAAGCTTTCTTT | CASSGDSIEAFF
. | TRBJ1-1 | TRBV14 | . | TGTGCCAGCAGCCAAGATTTACGGGCCCCAGGGACTGAAGCTTTCTTT | CASSQDLRAPGTEAFF
few | TRBJ2-7 | TRBV2 | . | TGTGCCAGCAGCAGGCTTCGCCACGAGCAGTACTTC | CASSRLRHEQYF
. | TRBJ1-1 | TRBV9 | . | TGTGCCAGCAGCGCCCGAGTCATAGGTAACACTGAAGCTTTCTTT | CASSARVIGNTEAFF
. | TRBJ2-5 | TRBV28 | . | TGTGCCAGCAGTTGGCAGGGGGGGCAAGAGACCCAGTACTTC | CASSWQGGQETQYF
. | TRBJ2-1 | TRBV20-1 | . | TGCAGTGCACAGGACCCAGAGCAGTTCTTC | CSAQDPEQFF
. | TRBJ1-2 | TRBV15 | . | TGTGCCACCAGCAGAGATAAGGGGCCCCTTGGCTACACCTTC | CATSRDKGPLGYTF
. | TRBJ2-7 | TRBV7-9 | TRBD1 | TGTGCCAGCAGCGACGGGACAGGTCGGTCCTACGAGCAGTACTTC | CASSDGTGRSYEQYF
once | TRBJ2-7 | TRBV28 | . | TGTGCCAGCAGTACATACACCTACGAGCAGTACTTC | CASSTYTYEQYF
. | TRBJ1-1 | TRBV5-1 | . | TGCGCCAGCAGTCGGACGGTGAACACTGAAGCTTTCTTT | CASSRTVNTEAFF
. | TRBJ2-7 | TRBV5-6 | TRBD2 | TGTGCCAGCAGTTTCTGGACTAGCGGGATAAACGAGCAGTACTTC | CASSFWTSGINEQYF